These 25 T cell receptor beta chains originate from one sample sequenced in a study of T cell repertoires in cytomegalovirus infection. Each CDR3 protein gets one entry after TCRdb re-called the reads with MiXCR. The sample has about 320,000 distinct CDR3 sequences, 9% to 9.5% seen once; the top ten hold about 3.9%. The sample consisted of PBMCs. Every receptor here comes from a human donor in good health (CMV status not recorded). Some clones in this sample may be carry-over from other donors' samples.

This clonotype appeared many times. J is TRBJ2-5 and V is TRBV7-2; the match to TRBD2 covers 7 bases. Germline lookup yields CDR1 SGHTA and CDR2 FQGNSA. The CDR3 has 14 amino acids. J lost 4 bases, V lost 5 bases, and 7 bases had no gene match. DNA of the CDR3: TGTGCCAGCAGCGTGGGACGGGGGGTAGAGACCCAGTACTTC. This sequence encodes CASSVGRGVETQYF.

This clonotype was detected many times. The chain links TRBV7-2 to TRBJ2-3; 9 nucleotides match TRBD2. Germline loops: CDR1 SGHTA, CDR2 FQGNSA. The J segment lost 3 bases and the V segment lost 0 bases, leaving 4 bases of the junction unmatched. The CDR3 consists of 16 residues. CDR3 residues: CASSLAWRGGTDTQYF. Here the CDR3 DNA reads TGTGCCAGCAGCTTAGCGTGGCGGGGGGGGACAGATACGCAGTATTTT.

This clonotype was observed many times. The chain recombines TRBV7-6 with TRBJ1-6, with D perhaps matching TRBD1 (6 bases). Between the trimmed V and J ends, which lost 3 bases and 0 bases, there was a span of 18 bases. This CDR3 comprises 19 residues. Germline CDR1 is SGHVS and CDR2 is FNYEAQ. The CDR3 DNA reads as TGTGCCAGCAGCTTCGGGGGTACGGGACAAAGCTCCTATAATTCACCCCTCCACTTT. Translation gives CASSFGGTGQSSYNSPLHF.

Of note for this clonotype: A read error may explain this, as a much larger clone is one base away. The chain is built from TRBV7-9 and TRBJ1-6, with unresolved D. In germline, CDR1 is SEHNR, CDR2 FQNEAQ (reference sequence). The CDR3 is 15 residues long. V dropped 5 bases and J dropped 10 bases, with 18 bases sitting between them. The CDR3 DNA is TGTGCCAGCAGCCCGGCCGGCAGAGCGGGCTCACCCCTCCACTTT. Translating it yields CASSPAGRAGSPLHF.

The table lists this clonotype with many counts. This CDR3 reads CASSLVRGEGEQYF. CDR3 sequence (DNA): TGTGCCAGCAGCTTAGTCAGGGGCGAGGGCGAGCAGTACTTC. The chain combines TRBV7-6 with TRBJ2-7; TRBD1 is a possible D gene (6 bases). Germline values: CDR1 SGHVS, CDR2 FNYEAQ. V was shortened by 1 base and J by 6 bases, with 13 bases between the two germline ends. This CDR3 is 14 amino acids long.

The chain joins TRBV28 to TRBJ2-2; a weak D match, TRBD1 (6 bases). There are 15 residues in the CDR3. V was cut by 6 bases and J by 2 bases, with 13 bases left in between. CDR1 MDHEN and CDR2 SYDVKM come from the germline V gene. CDR3 loop: CASRTTGTNTGELFF. Here the CDR3 DNA reads TGTGCCAGCAGAACTACCGGGACAAACACCGGGGAGCTGTTTTTT.

This clonotype turned up a few times. The J gene is TRBJ1-5, the V gene TRBV12-3 or TRBV12-4; 9 bases are a match to TRBD1. V lost 4 bases to trimming and J lost 0 bases; unmatched junction nucleotides: 10. The CDR3 loop spans 18 amino acids. The CDR3 reads CASSWDRVFDYSNQPQHF. CDR3 in DNA: TGTGCCAGCAGTTGGGACAGGGTGTTTGATTATAGCAATCAGCCCCAGCATTTT.

The rearrangement links TRBV12-3 or TRBV12-4 to TRBJ1-2; TRBD1 might be the D (6 bases). This CDR3 is built from 15 residues. V dropped 7 bases and J dropped 4 bases, with 19 bases sitting between them. Written as DNA, the CDR3 is TGTGCCAGCATCTTAAGGGCAGGGGAAAGCTATGGCTACACCTTC. Its translation: CASILRAGESYGYTF.

This clonotype turned up a few times. The chain is built from TRBV7-2 and TRBJ2-5; D not certain. The V end was cut by 5 bases, the J end by 9 bases, with 13 bases between. The CDR3 runs to 12 residues. Germline-derived CDR1 and CDR2 are SGHTA and FQGNSA. CDR3: CASSGNDGAQYF. Here the CDR3 DNA reads TGTGCCAGCAGCGGAAACGATGGGGCCCAGTACTTC.

This clonotype was detected only a few times. The genes are TRBV12-3 or TRBV12-4 and TRBJ1-3; tentative D call: TRBD1 (5 bases). The length of the CDR3 is 15 residues. Trimming left V 3 bases short and J 0 bases short, with 9 bases between. CDR3 loop: CASSFGDLSGNTIYF. CDR3 coding DNA: TGTGCCAGCAGTTTTGGGGACCTCTCTGGAAACACCATATATTTT.

The rearrangement uses TRBV10-3 and TRBJ2-7, with TRBD1 as a possible D gene (5 bases). Trimming took 1 base from V and 4 from J, leaving 11 bases between them. The germline V gene has CDR1 ENHRY and CDR2 SYGVKD. CDR3 length equals 14 residues. The CDR3 DNA reads as TGTGCCATCAGTGAGTATACAGGAGCTTACGAGCAGTACTTC. The encoded protein is CAISEYTGAYEQYF.

This clonotype was seen ten or more times. V usage is TRBV7-2 and J usage is TRBJ2-2, with TRBD2 matching over 10 bases. V shed 7 bases and J 4 bases; nucleotides not matched to a gene: 9. The CDR3 contains 16 residues. The germline V gene has CDR1 SGHTA and CDR2 FQGNSA. The CDR3 bases are TGTGCCAGCACCCAGGGGCTAGCGGGAGTCACCGGGGAGCTGTTTTTT. It yields the protein CASTQGLAGVTGELFF.

The chain is built from TRBV7-2 and TRBJ1-1; 7 bases are shared with TRBD1. This CDR3 is built from 17 residues. The germline gives CDR1 SGHTA, CDR2 FQGNSA. Unmatched junction bases numbered 15, after V lost 1 base and J lost 7 bases. CDR3 loop: CASSLGTGLWGRVEAFF. In nucleotides, the CDR3 is TGTGCCAGCAGCTTAGGGACAGGTCTCTGGGGACGGGTTGAAGCTTTCTTT. Combining the CDR3 with reference TRBV7-2 and TRBJ1-1 gives the whole variable domain GAGVSQSPSNKVTEKGKDVELRCDPISGHTALYWYRQSLGQGLEFLIYFQGNSAPDKSGLPSDRFSAERTGGSVSTLTIQRTQQEDSAVYLCASSLGTGLWGRVEAFFGQGTRLTVV.

This clonotype turned up a few times. V usage is TRBV6-5 and J usage is TRBJ2-5; no reliable D call. Trimming removed 2 bases at V and 1 base at J, with 17 bases between. The CDR3 loop spans 17 amino acids. Germline lookup yields CDR1 MNHEY and CDR2 SVGAGI. In nucleotides, the CDR3 is TGTGCCAGCAGTTACGGGGTTGGTTCCTGGGGCCAAGAGACCCAGTACTTC. Its translation: CASSYGVGSWGQETQYF.

This clonotype was picked up many times. The DNA of the CDR3 is TGCAGCGTTGTGAAAGGGAACACCGGGGAGCTGTTTTTT. It is translated as CSVVKGNTGELFF. This sequence joins TRBV29-1 and TRBJ2-2; D uncertain. Trimming removed 4 bases at V and 1 base at J, with 7 bases between. CDR1 is SQVTM and CDR2 is ANQGSEA in the germline V gene. The CDR3 covers 13 residues.

As concerns this clonotype: A much larger clone differs from this one at a single base, so this may be a read error. V usage is TRBV4-3 and J usage is TRBJ1-2; 10 positions match TRBD1. CDR3 size: 15 residues. Germline assignment: CDR1 LGHNA and CDR2 YSLEER. Here the CDR3 DNA reads TGCGCCAGCAGCCAGGACAGGGGGGTTAACTATGACTACACCTTC. This codes for CASSQDRGVNYDYTF.

This clonotype appeared a few times. V usage is TRBV28 and J usage is TRBJ2-1; 10 bases line up with TRBD1. Trimming at V came to 5 bases and at J to 4 bases, leaving 5 bases not matched to a gene. The CDR3 sequence is 15 residues long. Per the germline V gene, CDR1 is MDHEN and CDR2 is SYDVKM. The CDR3 protein is CASSGGTGVYNEQFF. The CDR3 DNA follows: TGTGCCAGCAGTGGAGGGACAGGGGTATACAATGAGCAGTTCTTC.

This clonotype has a handful of counts. J is TRBJ2-1 and V is TRBV13, with D perhaps TRBD1 or TRBD2 (5 bases each). V lost 7 bases, J lost 2 bases, and 18 bases lay in between. This CDR3 region has 16 residues. Germline CDR1 PRHDT, CDR2 FYEKMQ (reference sequence). The CDR3 sequence: CASTVRGTGTYNEQFF. DNA for the CDR3: TGTGCCAGCACCGTTCGTGGGACGGGGACCTACAATGAGCAGTTCTTC.

The J gene is TRBJ1-4, the V gene TRBV20-1, with TRBD1 as a possible D gene (5 bases). The CDR3 contains 14 residues. V lost 3 bases, J lost 3 bases, and 11 bases lay in between. Germline V gene sequence: CDR1 DFQATT, CDR2 SNEGSKA (reference sequence). The DNA for the CDR3 is TGCAGTGCTAGCCGGGCAGGGTCTAATGAAAAACTGTTTTTT. Protein product: CSASRAGSNEKLFF.

This clonotype was seen ten or more times. The rearrangement joins TRBV6-6 to TRBJ2-7; D remains ambiguous. Between the trimmed V and J ends, which lost 2 bases and 2 bases, there was a span of 13 bases. Germline V lookup: CDR1 MNHNY, CDR2 SVGAGI (reference sequence). The CDR3 covers 15 residues. As DNA, the CDR3 is TGTGCCAGCAGTTACGACCCCCGTAATCCCTACGAGCAGTACTTC. It specifies CASSYDPRNPYEQYF.

This clonotype was detected many times. The CDR3 loop reads CASSQQLGPGTSGPNTGELFF. The CDR3 nucleotides are TGTGCCAGCAGCCAACAGTTGGGTCCCGGGACTAGCGGGCCTAACACCGGGGAGCTGTTTTTT. The chain combines TRBV4-2 with TRBJ2-2; TRBD2 aligns across 12 bases. Germline trimming cut 2 bases from V and 2 bases from J; bases unmatched to any gene: 15. The germline CDR1 and CDR2 sequences are LGHNA and YNFKEQ. The CDR3 covers 21 residues.

Comment on this clonotype: The CDR3 end shows no conserved phenylalanine or tryptophan, and so a read error is likely. This chain links TRBV5-1 with TRBJ1-5, with 7 nucleotides matching TRBD1. Germline assignment: CDR1 SGHRS and CDR2 YFSETQ. V gave up 8 bases and J gave up 5 bases; unmatched junction bases: 13. The CDR3 totals 15 residues. CDR3 coding DNA: TGCGCCAGTTCCCCCGGGACAGTTTCGCATCAGCCCCAGCATTTA. Encoded protein: CASSPGTVSHQPQHL.

The table lists this clonotype with many counts. This rearrangement joins TRBV7-2 to TRBJ1-2; D uncertain. The ends were cut back, 5 bases at V and 0 bases at J, with 10 bases in the middle. The CDR3 totals 14 residues. Germline loops: CDR1 SGHTA, CDR2 FQGNSA. CDR3 amino acids: CASSIWGTNYGYTF. For the CDR3, the DNA is TGTGCCAGCAGCATATGGGGAACTAACTATGGCTACACCTTC.

To note about this clonotype: An end of the junction differs from the germline gene, which may be a read error. This chain links TRBV2 with TRBJ1-6; D remains ambiguous. The CDR3 runs 11 residues. Per germline, CDR1 SNHLY and CDR2 FYNNEI. CDR3 sequence: CASSDIGSGNF. DNA of the CDR3: TGTGCCAGCAGTGATATCGGATCGGGCAACTTT.

This clonotype was detected ten times or more. In nucleotides, the CDR3 is TGTGCCAGCAGCTTAGCGCTCGGACTCGCCTCCTACGAGCAGTACTTC. Translating gives CASSLALGLASYEQYF. The rearrangement joins TRBV7-2 to TRBJ2-7; a possible D gene is TRBD2 (5 bases). Germline loops: CDR1 SGHTA, CDR2 FQGNSA. The CDR3 consists of 16 residues. Trimming took off 0 bases at V and 0 bases at J, with 12 bases between the two ends.